Listed here are 28 T cell receptor beta chains from one sample, sequenced in a study of blood T cell repertoires in COVID-19. The data were produced by immunoSEQ multiplex PCR, yet TCRdb's version contains in-frame clones alone and is incomplete. This table holds 90,000 to 120,000 clones, approximately 69% found once. The sample consisted of peripheral blood. The receptors shown here come from a man at least 80 years old with acute or convalescent COVID-19.

A single count supports this clone. The V gene is TRBV5-1, the J gene TRBJ2-7; TRBD1 matches 7 bases. Trimming at V came to 2 bases and at J to 0 bases, leaving 5 bases not matched to a gene. The length of the CDR3 is 15 residues. Per germline, CDR1 SGHRS and CDR2 YFSETQ. The CDR3 sequence is CASSLAGTVSYEQYF. CDR3 in DNA: TGCGCCAGCAGCTTAGCCGGGACAGTCTCCTACGAGCAGTACTTC.

The V gene is TRBV30, the J gene TRBJ1-5; maybe TRBD1 (5 bases). From germline, CDR1 is GTSNPN and CDR2 SVGIG (reference sequence). V lost 2 bases, J lost 7 bases, and 21 bases lay in between. The CDR3 spans 16 residues. CDR3 residues: CAWSKEGALTFQPQHF. The CDR3, as DNA: TGTGCCTGGAGTAAGGAAGGGGCCCTTACTTTCCAGCCCCAGCATTTT.

This rearrangement joins TRBV2 to TRBJ1-1, with D tentatively TRBD1 (6 bases). V shed 6 bases and J shed 1 base, with 9 bases lying between them. Germline assignment: CDR1 SNHLY and CDR2 FYNNEI. This CDR3 region has 13 residues. As DNA, the CDR3 is TGTGCCAGCAGCAGGGGACGGAACACTGAAGCTTTCTTT. It encodes CASSRGRNTEAFF.

The chain joins TRBV7-3 to TRBJ2-1, with 7 bases fitting TRBD2. The CDR3 has 15 amino acids. After removal of 2 bases from V and 9 bases from J, the junction contained 10 bases not matched to a gene. Per germline, CDR1 SGHTA and CDR2 FQGTGA. The CDR3 spells CASSLSSRRESEQFF. The CDR3 DNA follows: TGTGCCAGCAGCTTATCCTCTAGGCGGGAGAGTGAGCAGTTCTTC.

The rearrangement uses TRBV2 and TRBJ2-5; 8 bases fit TRBD2. The CDR3 length is 15 residues. V lost 0 bases, J lost 5 bases, and 5 bases stayed unmatched. Germline V CDR1 and CDR2: SNHLY, FYNNEI. CDR3 sequence reads: CASSEARAGGETQYF. For the CDR3, the DNA is TGTGCCAGCAGTGAAGCAAGGGCGGGAGGTGAGACCCAGTACTTC.

This clone appeared a single time. The V and J genes are TRBV14 and TRBJ2-1, with 11 bases identical to TRBD2. Germline loops: CDR1 SGHDN, CDR2 FVKESK. The CDR3 covers 16 residues. Trimming at V came to 3 bases and at J to 6 bases, leaving 7 bases not matched to a gene. The CDR3 sequence is CASSHHSGRAVNEQFF. CDR3 nucleotides: TGTGCCAGCAGCCACCATAGCGGGAGGGCCGTCAATGAGCAGTTCTTC.

The chain carries TRBV10-3 and TRBJ2-3, with D possibly TRBD1 on 5 matching bases. The V gene's germline CDR1 is ENHRY and CDR2 SYGVKD. Trimming left V 0 bases short and J 8 bases short, with 12 bases between. The CDR3 spans 14 residues. CDR3 sequence reads: CAISESMGQGTQYF. The CDR3, as DNA: TGTGCCATCAGTGAGTCTATGGGGCAAGGTACGCAGTATTTT.

This clone was seen at least ten times. The chain carries TRBV4-1 and TRBJ2-2; tentative D call: TRBD2 (5 bases). V lost 1 base to trimming and J lost 6 bases, with 12 bases between them. Germline values: CDR1 MGHRA, CDR2 YSYEKL. The CDR3 is 15 residues long. The DNA for the CDR3 is TGCGCCAGCAGCCAAGCCCGGGCGGGCGCCGGGGAGCTGTTTTTT. Protein sequence: CASSQARAGAGELFF.

The chain employs TRBV27 and TRBJ2-7; D possibly corresponds to TRBD2 (5 bases). Germline CDR1 and CDR2: MNHEY and SMNVEV (reference sequence). This CDR3 is built from 15 residues. Trimming took off 2 bases at V and 2 bases at J, with 13 bases between the two ends. The CDR3 DNA reads TGTGCCAGCAGTTTAGGTGCGCGGGCGACCTACGAGCAGTACTTC. Protein: CASSLGARATYEQYF.

Ten or more counts support this clone. This chain uses TRBV9 with TRBJ1-6; the D gene is possibly TRBD1 (6 bases). Per the germline V gene, CDR1 is SGDLS and CDR2 is YYNGEE. The germline V and J ends were trimmed by 3 bases and 8 bases, with 9 bases remaining between them. There are 13 residues in the CDR3. CDR3 loop: CASSADSHSPLHF. For the CDR3, the DNA is TGTGCCAGCAGCGCGGACAGCCATTCACCCCTCCACTTT.

The V gene is TRBV5-1, the J gene TRBJ2-5, with D possibly being TRBD1 (5 bases). CDR3 length: 16 residues. Germline assignment: CDR1 SGHRS and CDR2 YFSETQ. V was trimmed by 1 base and J by 3 bases, leaving 16 bases between them. CDR3 sequence (DNA): TGCGCCAGCAGCTTGTCGACAGCAGTCAATAAAGAGACCCAGTACTTC. Encoded protein: CASSLSTAVNKETQYF.

This rearrangement joins TRBV7-3 to TRBJ2-3; D is possibly TRBD2 (6 bases). The CDR3 covers 15 residues. Per the germline V gene, CDR1 is SGHTA and CDR2 is FQGTGA. V lost 5 bases and J lost 2, with 14 bases in between. CDR3 in amino acids: CASSPTSRDTDTQYF. The DNA for the CDR3 is TGTGCCAGCAGCCCCACTAGCAGAGACACAGATACGCAGTATTTT.

V and J are TRBV7-8 and TRBJ1-3, with D tentatively TRBD1 (5 bases). Trimming took off 6 bases at V and 4 bases at J, with 16 bases between the two ends. The CDR3 length is 15 residues. CDR1 SGHVS and CDR2 FQNEAQ come from the germline V gene. CDR3 sequence reads: CASSSQGWSGNTIYF. In DNA, the CDR3 is TGTGCCAGCAGTTCTCAGGGTTGGTCAGGAAACACCATATATTTT.

This clone was picked up a small number of times. The V and J genes are TRBV2 and TRBJ1-4; 8 bases are shared with TRBD1. J was trimmed by 5 bases and V by 6 bases; bases with no gene match: 5. Germline CDR1 reads SNHLY; CDR2 reads FYNNEI. This CDR3 spans 14 amino acids. CDR3 sequence: CASRVGQGNEKLFF. CDR3 DNA sequence: TGTGCCAGCAGAGTTGGACAGGGAAATGAAAAACTGTTTTTT. Full variable domain (outside the CDR3, taken from reference TRBV2 and TRBJ1-4): EPEVTQTPSHQVTQMGQEVILRCVPISNHLYFYWYRQILGQKVEFLVSFYNNEISEKSEIFDDQFSVERPDGSNFTLKIRSTKLEDSAMYFCASRVGQGNEKLFFGSGTQLSVL.

This clone was seen a handful of times. The genes are TRBV28 and TRBJ2-7, with a tentative D call TRBD2 (5 bases). V was shortened by 1 base and J by 3 bases, with 13 bases between the two germline ends. The CDR3 totals 15 residues. Germline values: CDR1 MDHEN, CDR2 SYDVKM. The CDR3: CASSLSRGAVYEQYF. For the CDR3, the DNA is TGTGCCAGCAGTTTATCCCGGGGAGCTGTCTACGAGCAGTACTTC.

This clone was recorded a few times. V gene TRBV7-9 combines with J gene TRBJ2-3; TRBD2 matches 10 bases. The CDR3 has 15 residues. V gave up 3 bases and J gave up 4 bases; unmatched junction bases: 4. CDR1 SEHNR and CDR2 FQNEAQ come from the germline V gene (reference sequence). Here the CDR3 reads CASSFTSGNADTQYF. CDR3 in DNA: TGTGCCAGCAGCTTTACTAGCGGGAACGCAGATACGCAGTATTTT.

The table lists this clone with many counts. This chain joins TRBV7-3 and TRBJ2-1; 7 nucleotides match TRBD2. J was trimmed by 6 bases and V by 5 bases; bases with no gene match: 4. The germline gives CDR1 SGHTA, CDR2 FQGTGA. The CDR3 contains 13 residues. This CDR3 is CASSPRGVNEQFF. The CDR3 bases are TGTGCCAGCAGCCCCCGGGGGGTCAATGAGCAGTTCTTC.

The J gene is TRBJ1-1, the V gene TRBV29-1; D perhaps matches TRBD1 (6 bases). CDR1 is SQVTM and CDR2 is ANQGSEA in the germline V gene. The CDR3 runs to 13 residues. Trimming took 7 bases from V and 3 from J, leaving 15 bases between them. The CDR3 protein is CSGTGLTDTEAFF. The CDR3 DNA sequence: TGCAGCGGTACAGGGTTAACGGACACTGAAGCTTTCTTT.

The chain has TRBV5-4 and TRBJ2-7; D may be TRBD2 (6 bases). Germline V gives CDR1 SGHNT, CDR2 YYREEE (reference sequence). V was shortened by 2 bases and J by 5 bases, with 17 bases between the two germline ends. The CDR3 sequence is 15 residues long. This chain's CDR3 is CASSFLPGTYDEQYF. The CDR3 nucleotides are TGTGCCAGCAGCTTTCTTCCCGGGACTTATGACGAGCAGTACTTC.

This clone occurred many times. The chain links TRBV27 to TRBJ2-7, with D possibly matching TRBD1 (6 bases). The CDR3 consists of 15 residues. The V and J ends lost 6 bases and 3 bases respectively, with 18 bases between them. The germline V gene encodes CDR1 MNHEY and CDR2 SMNVEV (reference sequence). The CDR3 loop is CASSPGAGFYYEQYF. The CDR3, as DNA: TGTGCCAGCAGCCCAGGGGCCGGGTTTTACTACGAGCAGTACTTC.

The chain links TRBV28 to TRBJ1-1; 9 bases line up with TRBD1. Germline V gene lookup returns CDR1 MDHEN and CDR2 SYDVKM. This CDR3 region has 13 residues. The junction had 6 bases not matched to a gene; V was cut back by 1 base and J by 12 bases. CDR3 sequence reads: CASSLFVDRGPFF. The CDR3 DNA reads as TGTGCCAGCAGTTTATTTGTGGACAGGGGACCTTTCTTT.

To note about this clone: The germline gene is not matched at one end of the junction; a read error may be the cause. The V and J genes are TRBV6-5 and TRBJ1-6; weak D call: TRBD1 (6 bases). This CDR3 comprises 15 residues. Germline V gene lookup returns CDR1 MNHEY and CDR2 SVGAGI. CDR3 region: CASSNSYRVLSPLHF. The CDR3 DNA reads TGTGCCAGCAGTAACTCCTACAGGGTACTGTCACCCCTCCACTTT.

The chain has TRBV5-1 and TRBJ1-4; 9 bases match TRBD1. The CDR3 totals 14 residues. Germline CDR1 reads SGHRS; CDR2 reads YFSETQ. V lost 7 bases and J lost 8; bases outside the gene matches: 9. CDR3 nucleotide sequence: TGCGCCAGCGGCGATACAGGGGGCGCGGAAAAACTGTTTTTT. Translation gives CASGDTGGAEKLFF.

This chain connects TRBV11-2 to TRBJ1-5; weak D call: TRBD1 (6 bases). Trimming cost V 2 bases and J 5 bases, with 7 bases left between them. CDR3 length: 13 amino acids. Germline V gene lookup returns CDR1 SGHAT and CDR2 FQNNGV. CDR3 residues: CASSLNRDQPQHF. The DNA for the CDR3 is TGTGCCAGCAGCTTAAACAGGGATCAGCCCCAGCATTTT. Looking up the rest from reference TRBV11-2 and TRBJ1-5 gives the full variable domain: EAGVAQSPRYKIIEKRQSVAFWCNPISGHATLYWYQQILGQGPKLLIQFQNNGVVDDSQLPKDRFSAERLKGVDSTLKIQPAKLEDSAVYLCASSLNRDQPQHFGDGTRLSIL.

This chain links TRBV10-3 with TRBJ1-5, with TRBD1 matching 7 bases. The germline gives CDR1 ENHRY, CDR2 SYGVKD. The CDR3 is made up of 12 amino acids. J lost 7 bases, V lost 11 bases, and 8 bases had no gene match. CDR3 in DNA: TGTGCCTCTGCGACAGGGTCCCAGCCCCAGCATTTT. Its protein is CASATGSQPQHF.

This chain's CDR3 is CATSSGLVRSTDTQYF. DNA for the CDR3: TGTGCCACCAGCAGTGGACTGGTCCGAAGCACAGATACGCAGTATTTT. The chain links TRBV15 to TRBJ2-3; D is possibly TRBD2 (5 bases). CDR3 length: 16 amino acids. V dropped 3 bases and J dropped 0 bases, with 13 bases sitting between them. The germline gives CDR1 LNHNV, CDR2 YYDKDF (reference sequence).

V is TRBV7-2 and J is TRBJ2-3, with 10 bases aligning to TRBD2. Germline-derived CDR1 and CDR2 are SGHTA and FQGNSA. The CDR3 spans 18 residues. Losses at the gene ends were 1 base for V and 3 bases for J; bases not matched to a gene: 10. CDR3: CASSLVSPSGRSTDTQYF. The CDR3 bases are TGTGCCAGCAGCTTAGTCAGCCCTAGCGGGAGATCAACAGATACGCAGTATTTT. Looking up the rest from reference TRBV7-2 and TRBJ2-3 gives the full variable domain: GAGVSQSPSNKVTEKGKDVELRCDPISGHTALYWYRQSLGQGLEFLIYFQGNSAPDKSGLPSDRFSAERTGGSVSTLTIQRTQQEDSAVYLCASSLVSPSGRSTDTQYFGPGTRLTVL.

The chain couples TRBV28 to TRBJ1-3; D is uncertain. There are 11 residues in the CDR3. V lost 3 bases and J 9 bases, leaving 6 bases between the germline ends. Germline CDR1 is MDHEN and CDR2 is SYDVKM. DNA of the CDR3: TGTGCCAGCAGTTTTAGAGGCACCATATATTTT. This sequence encodes CASSFRGTIYF.